The present TCR beta chain was sequenced within a study of T cells in localized non-small cell lung cancer. Profiling relied on immunoSEQ multiplex PCR, and the TCRdb table lists in-frame clones only, not all of them. The sample includes tens of thousands of clones, about 88% of them seen just once. Sequencing was performed on PBMCs, taken before any cancer treatment. This receptor was obtained from a man aged 35 to 69 with stage II lung adenocarcinoma.

The CDR3 DNA reads TGTGCCAGCACCCTAGGGGCTCCAGGGGTAAGTTGCAATCAGCCCCAGCATTTT. It translates to CASTLGAPGVSCNQPQHF. This chain links TRBV11-3 with TRBJ1-5, with TRBD1 as a possible D gene (6 bases). Trimming cost V 7 bases and J 2 bases, with 24 bases left between them. Germline CDR1 is SGHNT and CDR2 is YENEEA. This CDR3 region has 18 residues.